These 27 T cell receptor beta chains were sequenced from one sample in a study of beta chain features in type 1 diabetes. Expressed TCRB transcripts were sequenced because the isolated RNA had all been reverse transcribed beforehand. Here immunoSEQ multiplex PCR was the method, and the copy in TCRdb shows in-frame clones only, minus some. The sample lists just over 150,000 clones; roughly 10% were seen once. The source material was central memory CD4+ T cells from blood. These receptors were collected from a man younger than 35 in good health.

In this sample, this clone turned up a few times. The DNA of the CDR3 is TGTGCCAGCAGCGCAGGGACAGGGTCGGGGTCACCCCTCCACTTT. It is translated as CASSAGTGSGSPLHF. J is TRBJ1-6 and V is TRBV2, with 9 bases lining up with TRBD1. Germline CDR1 reads SNHLY; CDR2 reads FYNNEI. V gave up 6 bases and J gave up 10 bases; unmatched junction bases: 10. The CDR3 has 15 residues.

CDR3 nucleotide sequence: TGTGCCAGTACCAAGGAACAGCGTTATGGCTACACCTTC. Translating gives CASTKEQRYGYTF. V and J are TRBV19 and TRBJ1-2, with D unresolved. V lost 7 bases and J 5 bases, leaving 14 bases between the germline ends. Germline CDR1 and CDR2: LNHDA and SQIVND (reference sequence). CDR3 length: 13 residues. Full variable domain (remainder filled in from reference TRBV19 and TRBJ1-2): DGGITQSPKYLFRKEGQNVTLSCEQNLNHDAMYWYRQDPGQGLRLIYYSQIVNDFQKGDIAEGYSVSREKKESFPLTVTSAQKNPTAFYLCASTKEQRYGYTFGSGTRLTVV.

The chain uses TRBV7-3 and TRBJ1-6; D gene unclear. The germline V gene has CDR1 SGHTA and CDR2 FQGTGA. With 3 bases removed from V and 10 bases from J, the gap between germline ends came to 7 bases. CDR3 length: 12 residues. The CDR3 protein is CASSFPGSPLHF. In nucleotides, the CDR3 is TGTGCCAGCAGCTTCCCCGGGTCACCCCTCCACTTT.

Details on this clone: This sample includes further DNA sequences coding for the same CDR3. The gene calls are TRBV7-2 and TRBJ2-6, with 7 nucleotides matching TRBD1. The germline V gene encodes CDR1 SGHTA and CDR2 FQGNSA. There are 15 residues in the CDR3. The junction had 3 bases not matched to a gene; V was cut back by 5 bases and J by 2 bases. The CDR3 sequence: CASSTQGAGANVLTF. CDR3 nucleotides: TGTGCCAGCAGCACTCAGGGGGCTGGGGCCAACGTCCTGACTTTC. Full variable domain (rest looked up from reference TRBV7-2 and TRBJ2-6): GAGVSQSPSNKVTEKGKDVELRCDPISGHTALYWYRQSLGQGLEFLIYFQGNSAPDKSGLPSDRFSAERTGGSVSTLTIQRTQQEDSAVYLCASSTQGAGANVLTFGAGSRLTVL.

V gene TRBV7-9 combines with J gene TRBJ2-4; D is undetermined. Germline V lookup: CDR1 SEHNR, CDR2 FQNEAQ (reference sequence). V lost 5 bases and J lost 0, with 14 bases in between. This CDR3 has 16 amino acids. CDR3 loop: CASSREQSLAKNIQYF. DNA of the CDR3: TGTGCCAGCAGCCGAGAACAGTCTCTAGCCAAAAACATTCAGTACTTC.

The chain is built from TRBV10-3 and TRBJ2-2, with TRBD2 matching over 10 bases. The CDR3 runs 15 residues. Germline assignment: CDR1 ENHRY and CDR2 SYGVKD. Germline trimming cut 6 bases from V and 3 bases from J; bases unmatched to any gene: 4. For the CDR3, the DNA is TGTGCCATCAGATCCCTAGCGGGAGACACCGGGGAGCTGTTTTTT. Amino acids: CAIRSLAGDTGELFF.

The J gene is TRBJ2-1, the V gene TRBV4-3; 9 nucleotides line up with TRBD2. From germline, CDR1 is LGHNA and CDR2 YSLEER. Losses at the gene ends were 4 bases for V and 9 bases for J; bases not matched to a gene: 10. The CDR3 runs to 15 residues. The chain's CDR3 is CASSRAGPTSGEQFF. The CDR3 region has the DNA TGCGCCAGCAGCCGAGCCGGCCCGACTAGCGGTGAGCAGTTCTTC.

This clone was recorded a few times. This chain uses TRBV6-4 with TRBJ2-2, with 11 bases identical to TRBD2. The CDR3 runs to 15 residues. The germline CDR1 and CDR2 sequences are MRHNA and SNTAGT. Germline trimming cut 5 bases from V and 8 bases from J; bases unmatched to any gene: 7. CDR3 nucleotide sequence: TGTGCCAGCAGTCCACTAGCGGGAGCGTTTGGGGAGCTGTTTTTT. This translates into CASSPLAGAFGELFF.

The chain employs TRBV2 and TRBJ1-2; a weak D match, TRBD1 (5 bases). Germline assignment: CDR1 SNHLY and CDR2 FYNNEI. CDR3 size: 13 residues. Trimming pared 7 bases from V and 4 bases from J, leaving 13 bases between. The CDR3 loop is CASMPGRGYGYTF. CDR3 nucleotide sequence: TGTGCCAGCATGCCGGGTAGGGGCTATGGCTACACCTTC.

This clone has ten or more counts. The chain carries TRBV21-1 and TRBJ2-1; the table's D call, TRBD2, has no DNA check behind it. TRBV21-1 is listed as a pseudogene. The CDR3 has 14 amino acids. The CDR3 nucleotides read TGTGCCAGCAGCAAAGCGTCGAGCGGTAATGAGCAGTTCTTC. It specifies CASSKASSGNEQFF.

This clone was observed a few times. The rearrangement joins TRBV4-1 to TRBJ2-5; 8 bases are a match to TRBD1. J was trimmed by 1 base and V by 1 base; bases with no gene match: 2. The CDR3 spans 15 residues. CDR1 and CDR2 from the germline V gene are MGHRA and YSYEKL. CDR3 protein: CASSQVGTGQETQYF. The CDR3 bases are TGCGCCAGCAGCCAAGTGGGGACAGGCCAAGAGACCCAGTACTTC.

This rearrangement joins TRBV5-5 to TRBJ2-7; no reliable D call. Trimming left V 4 bases short and J 5 bases short, with 16 bases between. This CDR3 has 14 amino acids. Germline CDR1 reads SGHKS; CDR2 reads YYEKEE (reference sequence). This CDR3 is CASSARQGYDEQYF. The CDR3 region has the DNA TGTGCCAGCAGCGCTCGACAAGGTTACGACGAGCAGTACTTC.

Ten or more counts support this clone. This chain connects TRBV7-2 to TRBJ2-2, with 7 bases identical to TRBD1. Germline V gene data show CDR1 as SGHTA and CDR2 as FQGNSA. The trim removed 0 bases at V and 6 bases at J, leaving 4 bases unmatched. The length of the CDR3 is 15 residues. The CDR3 is CASSLAGTVPGELFF. CDR3 DNA sequence: TGTGCCAGCAGCTTAGCCGGGACAGTCCCCGGGGAGCTGTTTTTT.

This clone was seen a few times. This chain's CDR3 is CASSAGPHSGANVLTF. In nucleotides, the CDR3 is TGTGCCAGCAGCGCAGGACCGCACTCTGGGGCCAACGTCCTGACTTTC. The chain employs TRBV9 and TRBJ2-6; D not resolved. The CDR3 runs 16 residues. The germline V gene has CDR1 SGDLS and CDR2 YYNGEE. V was shortened by 3 bases and J by 0 bases, with 10 bases between the two germline ends.

This clone was seen a handful of times. The chain employs TRBV7-2 and TRBJ2-7; D gene ambiguous. Germline assignment: CDR1 SGHTA and CDR2 FQGNSA. CDR3 length: 13 residues. Between the trimmed V and J ends, which lost 4 bases and 3 bases, there was a span of 10 bases. CDR3 residues: CASSYLQSYEQYF. As DNA, the CDR3 is TGTGCCAGCAGCTACCTACAGAGCTACGAGCAGTACTTC.

This rearrangement joins TRBV27 to TRBJ2-2; the match to TRBD2 covers 9 bases. Per the germline V gene, CDR1 is MNHEY and CDR2 is SMNVEV (reference sequence). The V segment lost 5 bases and the J segment 3 bases; nucleotides outside the gene matches: 7. The CDR3 runs 16 residues. The DNA of the CDR3 is TGTGCCAGCAGTCCCGGCGGGAGGGGTTACACCGGGGAGCTGTTTTTT. This sequence encodes CASSPGGRGYTGELFF.

By sample fraction, this clone is medium-sized (0.01 to 0.1%). The chain couples TRBV7-9 to TRBJ2-7; 13 nucleotides align to TRBD2. The V gene end was trimmed by 2 bases and the J gene end by 5 bases; junction bases not matched to a gene: 12. CDR3 length: 18 amino acids. Germline V CDR1 and CDR2: SEHNR, FQNEAQ (reference sequence). The CDR3 reads CASSLPLRLAGGVHEQYF. CDR3 bases: TGTGCCAGCAGCTTACCCTTACGACTAGCGGGAGGAGTTCACGAGCAGTACTTC.

The chain joins TRBV27 to TRBJ2-7; 7 bases align to TRBD1. CDR1 is MNHEY, CDR2 SMNVEV, per germline (reference sequence). J gave up 3 bases and V 3 bases, and 11 bases lay outside the gene matches. CDR3 length: 16 residues. Here the CDR3 reads CASSFRDPGQLYEQYF. CDR3 in DNA: TGTGCCAGCAGTTTTAGGGATCCGGGACAGCTCTACGAGCAGTACTTC.

The V call is TRBV14, the J call TRBJ2-3; possible D gene TRBD1, 6 bases. CDR3 length equals 14 residues. V gave up 3 bases and J gave up 10 bases, with 17 bases separating them. Germline assignment: CDR1 SGHDN and CDR2 FVKESK. DNA for the CDR3: TGTGCCAGCAGCCAGGCGATGGACAGAACCTCGCAGTATTTT. Translated, it gives CASSQAMDRTSQYF. Full variable domain (missing parts from reference TRBV14 and TRBJ2-3): EAGVTQFPSHSVIEKGQTVTLRCDPISGHDNLYWYRRVMGKEIKFLLHFVKESKQDESGMPNNRFLAERTGGTYSTLKVQPAELEDSGVYFCASSQAMDRTSQYFGPGTRLTVL.

The chain has TRBV5-1 and TRBJ2-5; 9 bases fit TRBD1. Germline V lookup: CDR1 SGHRS, CDR2 YFSETQ. Losses at the gene ends were 0 bases for V and 7 bases for J; bases not matched to a gene: 7. The CDR3 extends over 15 amino acids. CDR3 region: CASSLDLQGAGTQYF. The CDR3 DNA reads as TGCGCCAGCAGCTTGGATCTACAGGGGGCCGGGACCCAGTACTTC. Full variable domain (outside the CDR3, taken from reference TRBV5-1 and TRBJ2-5): KAGVTQTPRYLIKTRGQQVTLSCSPISGHRSVSWYQQTPGQGLQFLFEYFSETQRNKGNFPGRFSGRQFSNSRSEMNVSTLELGDSALYLCASSLDLQGAGTQYFGPGTRLLVL.

The chain uses TRBV30 and TRBJ2-3, with a tentative D call TRBD1 (6 bases). Germline values: CDR1 GTSNPN, CDR2 SVGIG (reference sequence). Trimming stripped 2 bases from V and 3 bases from J, with 15 bases between. The length of the CDR3 is 15 residues. CDR3 loop: CAWSRLGQRTDTQYF. CDR3 bases: TGTGCCTGGAGTCGACTTGGACAGAGGACAGATACGCAGTATTTT.

This clone has only a few counts. This sequence joins TRBV28 and TRBJ1-2; 10 bases match TRBD1. Germline trimming cut 3 bases from V and 8 bases from J; bases unmatched to any gene: 6. This CDR3 contains 14 residues. From germline, CDR1 is MDHEN and CDR2 SYDVKM. The CDR3 protein is CASSFQGQGHGYTF. The CDR3 DNA is TGTGCCAGCAGTTTCCAGGGACAGGGGCACGGCTACACCTTC.

This clone was counted many times. This chain joins TRBV5-1 and TRBJ2-7, with 11 bases lining up with TRBD2. V lost 1 base to trimming and J lost 0 bases; unmatched junction nucleotides: 3. CDR3 size: 16 residues. From germline, CDR1 is SGHRS and CDR2 YFSETQ. CDR3 sequence (DNA): TGCGCCAGCAGCTTGTCTAGCGGGGGGACCTCCTACGAGCAGTACTTC. Its translation: CASSLSSGGTSYEQYF.

The rearrangement links TRBV21-1 to TRBJ1-2. TRBV21-1 constitutes a pseudogene. The CDR3 is 14 residues long. CDR3 coding DNA: TGTGCCAGCAGCGGGCAGGGAGATAACTATGGCTACACCTTC. Translating gives CASSGQGDNYGYTF.

The genes are TRBV5-4 and TRBJ2-7, with TRBD1 matching 7 bases. V trimming: 1 base; J trimming: 3 bases; junction bases outside the gene matches: 4. This CDR3 comprises 14 residues. CDR1 SGHNT and CDR2 YYREEE come from the germline V gene (reference sequence). In DNA form, the CDR3 reads TGTGCCAGCAGCTTGACAGGGGTCGGCTACGAGCAGTACTTC. This codes for CASSLTGVGYEQYF.

The rearrangement uses TRBV29-1 and TRBJ2-6; 9 bases match TRBD1. V trimming: 5 bases; J trimming: 0 bases; junction bases outside the gene matches: 5. Germline V gene data show CDR1 as SQVTM and CDR2 as ANQGSEA. CDR3 size: 16 residues. The CDR3 DNA sequence: TGCAGCGTTCCTGGACAGGGGAGCTCTGGGGCCAACGTCCTGACTTTC. The encoded protein is CSVPGQGSSGANVLTF.

This clone was detected only a few times. This sequence joins TRBV5-4 and TRBJ2-5; no reliable D call. In germline, CDR1 is SGHNT, CDR2 YYREEE (reference sequence). This CDR3 has 17 residues. Trimming cost V 4 bases and J 0 bases, with 19 bases left between them. The CDR3, as DNA: TGTGCCAGCAGCCCCCAGTGGGCTCTGATAAACCAAGAGACCCAGTACTTC. Encoded protein: CASSPQWALINQETQYF.